These T cell receptor beta chains were read from a single sample in a study of Graves' ophthalmopathy and Graves' hyperthyroidism. MiXCR, run by TCRdb on the multiplex PCR reads, gives a single entry per CDR3 protein. The sample holds tens of thousands of distinct CDR3 sequences, about half seen once. The sequencing sample was made of peripheral blood. These receptors were taken from an adult woman with Graves' ophthalmopathy. Both conserved end residues are trimmed from each CDR3. The D gene is left open where the match is weak.

j_call d_call v_call cdr3_aa
TRBJ2-1 TRBD2 TRBV6-2/TRBV6-3 ASSYSSGYNEQF
TRBJ2-5 TRBD2 TRBV6-1 ASSELAGGGETQY
TRBJ2-2 NA TRBV7-9 ASSLGVNTGELF
TRBJ2-1 TRBD1 TRBV7-2 ASSPTGDHNEQF
TRBJ1-4 TRBD1 TRBV20-1 RPGTGVVGTNEKLS
TRBJ1-1 TRBD1 TRBV6-2/TRBV6-3 ASSPPGGPGTEAF
TRBJ2-3 NA TRBV3-1 ASSSQGTDTQY
TRBJ2-1 TRBD2 TRBV7-3 ASSSLAGVYNEQF
TRBJ2-5 NA TRBV3-2 ASSQDRATQY
TRBJ2-1 NA TRBV7-2 ASSLAGGTDTQF
TRBJ1-3 TRBD1 TRBV11-1 ASSLGGTAGNTIY